Below, one TCR beta chain is given with its context. Original handling: From reference gene primer amplification, estimates of nucleated cell counts were derived. The data were produced by immunoSEQ multiplex PCR, yet TCRdb's version contains in-frame clones alone and is incomplete. That table is the source of V, J and clone size, and D and trimming were worked out from the DNA. The table lists 120,000 to 150,000 clones, approximately 87% of them singletons. The sample is drawn from a study of blood T cell repertoires in COVID-19. As for the study in general: Whether acute or convalescent, the COVID-19 samples came from the United States, Italy and Spain. PBMCs, B-cell-depleted T cells, or T cells provided the cDNA or gDNA that made up the material.

Source material: peripheral blood. This receptor was taken from a woman between 45 and 65 years old with active or convalescent COVID-19.

CDR3 in amino acids: CASSPYLVTGGSPLHF. CDR3 nucleotides: TGTGCCAGTAGCCCATATCTCGTGACAGGGGGTTCACCCCTCCACTTT. The rearrangement links TRBV19 to TRBJ1-6; 9 bases are shared with TRBD1. The CDR3 runs to 16 residues. V lost 6 bases, J lost 9 bases, and 12 bases stayed unmatched. Germline V gene sequence: CDR1 LNHDA, CDR2 SQIVND (reference sequence). Variable domain in full (rest from reference TRBV19 and TRBJ1-6): DGGITQSPKYLFRKEGQNVTLSCEQNLNHDAMYWYRQDPGQGLRLIYYSQIVNDFQKGDIAEGYSVSREKKESFPLTVTSAQKNPTAFYLCASSPYLVTGGSPLHFGNGTRLTVT.